A single sample gave rise to the 31 T cell receptor beta chains below, sequenced in a study of CD8+CD57+ T cells in acquired aplastic anemia. The study profiled TCR beta VDJ and CDR3 using genomic DNA as template. TCRdb re-called the reads through MiXCR, storing one row per CDR3 protein. The sample has 100,000 to 150,000 distinct CDR3 sequences, around 48% seen once; the top ten hold roughly 2.5%. Sample: sorted CD4+, CD8+, or CD8+CD57+ T cells (not recorded which) from PBMCs. The receptors here all came from a human donor in good health, serving as a control.

The table lists this clonotype with many counts. This chain connects TRBV7-6 to TRBJ2-5; no definite D call. This CDR3 is 15 amino acids long. With 1 base removed from V and 2 bases from J, the gap between germline ends came to 11 bases. Germline CDR1 SGHVS, CDR2 FNYEAQ. In DNA form, the CDR3 reads TGTGCCAGCAGCTTAGGAATCGCGGAACAAGAGACCCAGTACTTC. It specifies CASSLGIAEQETQYF.

This clonotype was counted at least ten times. J is TRBJ1-1 and V is TRBV5-4, with a possible D match to TRBD1 (6 bases). This CDR3 comprises 15 residues. Germline V gene lookup returns CDR1 SGHNT and CDR2 YYREEE (reference sequence). The V and J ends lost 2 bases and 0 bases respectively, with 11 bases between them. The CDR3 is CASSLPTGMNTEAFF. CDR3 DNA sequence: TGTGCCAGCAGCTTACCGACAGGCATGAACACTGAAGCTTTCTTT.

This clonotype was seen repeatedly, ten times or more. The chain recombines TRBV6-1 with TRBJ2-7; TRBD2 matches 11 bases. Per germline, CDR1 MNHNS and CDR2 SASEGT. The CDR3 is 15 amino acids. The V segment lost 2 bases and the J segment 3 bases; nucleotides outside the gene matches: 3. The CDR3 DNA is TGTGCCAGCAGTGAAATAGCGGGGGGGCACTACGAGCAGTACTTC. Its translation: CASSEIAGGHYEQYF.

This clonotype was seen more than once but under ten times. A read error may be the cause here, since a much bigger clone is one base away. This chain joins TRBV7-3 and TRBJ2-1; TRBD1 aligns across 8 bases. CDR3 size: 15 residues. CDR1 and CDR2 (germline): SGHTA, FQGTGA. V shed 7 bases, J shed 3 bases, and the junction held 8 bases outside the gene matches. The CDR3 loop reads CASIPQGAIYNEQFF. The CDR3 DNA follows: TGTGCCAGCATCCCCCAGGGGGCCATCTACAATGAGCAGTTCTTC.

This clonotype came up once. This chain joins TRBV2 and TRBJ2-2; 9 bases are a match to TRBD1. Germline V gene data show CDR1 as SNHLY and CDR2 as FYNNEI. This CDR3 is built from 13 residues. V shed 6 bases, J shed 7 bases, and the junction held 3 bases outside the gene matches. The CDR3 region has the DNA TGTGCCAGCAGCGGGACAGGGAGCGGGGAGCTGTTTTTT. Encoded protein: CASSGTGSGELFF.

The chain combines TRBV15 with TRBJ1-2; a possible D gene is TRBD1 (5 bases). Germline loops: CDR1 LNHNV, CDR2 YYDKDF (reference sequence). The CDR3 totals 15 residues. Trimming shortened V by 6 bases and J by 5 bases, and 19 bases separated the two germline ends. The CDR3 region is CATSSLRQTTYGYTF. CDR3 in DNA: TGTGCCACCAGTTCTCTAAGACAGACAACTTATGGCTACACCTTC.

This clonotype appeared a few times. This chain uses TRBV15 with TRBJ1-6; D not certain. V lost 0 bases and J 9 bases, leaving 9 bases between the germline ends. Looked up from germline, CDR1 is LNHNV and CDR2 is YYDKDF (reference sequence). The CDR3 length is 14 residues. The CDR3 reads CATSRDLPVSPLHF. The CDR3 DNA is TGTGCCACCAGCAGAGATCTGCCAGTTTCACCCCTCCACTTT.

This clonotype showed up just once. The rearrangement joins TRBV9 to TRBJ1-6; TRBD1 aligns across 7 bases. V dropped 4 bases and J dropped 6; count of bases not matched to a gene: 7. The CDR3 covers 15 residues. Germline V CDR1 and CDR2: SGDLS, YYNGEE. CDR3 DNA sequence: TGTGCCAGCAGCATCCGGGACAGTCCTAATTCACCCCTCCACTTT. Amino acid sequence: CASSIRDSPNSPLHF.

The chain recombines TRBV15 with TRBJ2-1; tentative D call: TRBD1 (5 bases). Trimming left V 0 bases short and J 6 bases short, with 12 bases between. In germline, CDR1 is LNHNV, CDR2 YYDKDF (reference sequence). The CDR3 is 15 residues long. The CDR3 is CATSRDVARANEQFF. The CDR3 nucleotides are TGTGCCACCAGCAGAGATGTGGCCAGGGCCAATGAGCAGTTCTTC.

This clonotype was found many times. DNA of the CDR3: TGCGCCACCGCCCAAGGGGGAAAAGAGACCCAGTACTTC. The encoded protein is CATAQGGKETQYF. This rearrangement joins TRBV5-1 to TRBJ2-5, with D tentatively TRBD1 (6 bases). CDR1 and CDR2 from the germline V gene are SGHRS and YFSETQ. This CDR3 contains 13 residues. Trimming pared 9 bases from V and 3 bases from J, leaving 15 bases between.

This chain joins TRBV19 and TRBJ1-1; 9 bases align to TRBD1. Germline V CDR1 and CDR2: LNHDA, SQIVND (reference sequence). Unmatched junction bases numbered 13, after V lost 11 bases and J lost 3 bases. The CDR3 sequence is 15 residues long. The CDR3 loop reads CARRTGGIKDTEAFF. The CDR3 nucleotides are TGTGCCCGTCGTACAGGGGGCATTAAGGACACTGAAGCTTTCTTT.

This clonotype was observed at least ten times. CDR3 in DNA: TGTGCCAGCAGCTCATTCACGGATCGAGGACAGTTCTATGGCTACACCTTC. Translating gives CASSSFTDRGQFYGYTF. V is TRBV6-1 and J is TRBJ1-2; a possible D gene is TRBD1 (6 bases). Trimming removed 6 bases from V and 4 bases from J, with 24 bases in between. CDR3 length equals 17 residues. CDR1 and CDR2 from the germline V gene are MNHNS and SASEGT.

This chain links TRBV29-1 with TRBJ1-1; no definite D call. Trimming removed 1 base from V and 3 bases from J, with 6 bases in between. Looked up from germline, CDR1 is SQVTM and CDR2 is ANQGSEA. The CDR3 runs to 12 residues. The CDR3 DNA follows: TGCAGCGTTGAAGGCAGATACACTGAAGCTTTCTTT. This gives the protein CSVEGRYTEAFF.

The rearrangement joins TRBV24-1 to TRBJ2-1, with 11 bases aligning to TRBD2. This CDR3 spans 16 amino acids. Looked up from germline, CDR1 is KGHDR and CDR2 is SFDVKD. J gave up 6 bases and V 0 bases, and 3 bases lay outside the gene matches. CDR3 amino acids: CATSDLTSGRGNEQFF. The CDR3 bases are TGTGCCACCAGTGATTTGACTAGCGGGAGAGGCAATGAGCAGTTCTTC.

In nucleotides, the CDR3 is TGTGCCAGCAGCTTAGGGAAGGGTTACACTGAAGCTTTCTTT. Its translation is CASSLGKGYTEAFF. The rearrangement uses TRBV7-9 and TRBJ1-1; D unclear. Germline assignment: CDR1 SEHNR and CDR2 FQNEAQ (reference sequence). This CDR3 spans 14 amino acids. V lost 1 base, J lost 3 bases, and 9 bases lay in between.

The chain joins TRBV2 to TRBJ2-7; D might be TRBD1 (6 bases). The CDR3 consists of 13 residues. V lost 6 bases, J lost 3 bases, and 12 bases lay in between. The germline gives CDR1 SNHLY, CDR2 FYNNEI. The CDR3 DNA reads TGTGCCAGCAGATCGACAGGCGGCTACGAGCAGTACTTC. It yields the protein CASRSTGGYEQYF.

The V call is TRBV18, the J call TRBJ2-5, with D uncertain. V was shortened by 3 bases and J by 5 bases, with 7 bases between the two germline ends. CDR1 KGHSH and CDR2 LQKENI come from the germline V gene. This CDR3 has 12 residues. CDR3 in amino acids: CASSPSVETQYF. CDR3 nucleotides: TGTGCCAGCTCACCGTCGGTTGAGACCCAGTACTTC.

The CDR3 here is CASSPLSSGGAYNEQFF. The DNA of the CDR3 is TGCGCCAGCAGCCCCCTATCGTCCGGGGGGGCCTACAATGAGCAGTTCTTC. The V gene is TRBV4-1, the J gene TRBJ2-1, with 8 nucleotides matching TRBD2. J lost 2 bases, V lost 4 bases, and 10 bases had no gene match. Germline CDR1 MGHRA, CDR2 YSYEKL. This CDR3 is 17 amino acids long.

This clonotype was seen repeatedly, ten times or more. The gene calls are TRBV7-9 and TRBJ1-2; D unresolved. Trimming pared 2 bases from V and 2 bases from J, leaving 12 bases between. The germline gives CDR1 SEHNR, CDR2 FQNEAQ (reference sequence). CDR3 length equals 15 residues. The CDR3 nucleotides are TGTGCCAGCAGCTTACAGACACCTCTAAACTATGGCTACACCTTC. It is translated as CASSLQTPLNYGYTF.

The chain is built from TRBV10-3 and TRBJ2-5; tentative D call: TRBD1 (5 bases). This CDR3 is 13 amino acids long. Germline CDR1 reads ENHRY; CDR2 reads SYGVKD. The V and J ends lost 6 bases and 5 bases respectively, with 13 bases between them. Here the CDR3 DNA reads TGTGCCATCAGCGCCACAGGCCTGGAGACCCAGTACTTC. Protein sequence: CAISATGLETQYF.

This clonotype came up many times. The CDR3 DNA reads TGTGCTAGTGGTAGGGGACAGACATACGAGCAGTACTTC. It is translated as CASGRGQTYEQYF. The J gene is TRBJ2-7, the V gene TRBV12-5; TRBD1 matches 7 bases. The J segment lost 4 bases and the V segment lost 5 bases, leaving 5 bases of the junction unmatched. CDR1 and CDR2 from the germline V gene are LGHNT and FRNRAP. The CDR3 length is 13 residues.

V is TRBV2 and J is TRBJ2-5; TRBD1 agrees at 9 bases. With 4 bases clipped from V and 5 bases from J, the junction kept 8 bases outside the gene matches. CDR3 size: 15 residues. Germline CDR1 and CDR2: SNHLY and FYNNEI. The CDR3 DNA sequence: TGTGCCAGCAGTGGGGGACAGGGCGGATGGGAGACCCAGTACTTC. It is translated as CASSGGQGGWETQYF.

Many counts were recorded for this clonotype. The rearrangement uses TRBV5-4 and TRBJ2-3; 12 bases line up with TRBD2. The length of the CDR3 is 16 residues. With V trimmed by 2 bases and J by 2 bases, 3 bases remained unmatched. Germline V gene sequence: CDR1 SGHNT, CDR2 YYREEE (reference sequence). CDR3 region: CASSLRLAGDTDTQYF. CDR3 DNA sequence: TGTGCCAGCAGCTTAAGACTAGCGGGGGACACAGATACGCAGTATTTT.

A remark on this clonotype: One junction end does not reproduce the germline sequence, and a read error may be involved. The chain has TRBV20-1 and TRBJ2-2, with 9 bases identical to TRBD2. Germline CDR1 DFQATT, CDR2 SNEGSKA (reference sequence). This CDR3 comprises 14 residues. The CDR3: CSARAGGGTGELFF. The CDR3 nucleotides are TGCAGTGCCAGAGCGGGGGGAGGCACCGGGGAGCTGTTTTTT.

The chain combines TRBV20-1 with TRBJ1-5; D is possibly TRBD1 (6 bases). The V end was cut by 1 base, the J end by 3 bases, with 7 bases between. Germline V gene sequence: CDR1 DFQATT, CDR2 SNEGSKA (reference sequence). The CDR3 spans 13 residues. CDR3 bases: TGCAGTGCTAGAGGGGGGGCCAATCAGCCCCAGCATTTT. This gives the protein CSARGGANQPQHF.

The chain is built from TRBV29-1 and TRBJ2-6, with D perhaps matching TRBD2 (5 bases). CDR3 length: 13 residues. Between the trimmed V and J ends, which lost 7 bases and 1 base, there was a span of 8 bases. Looked up from germline, CDR1 is SQVTM and CDR2 is ANQGSEA. The CDR3: CSARTSGANVLTF. The CDR3 coding sequence is TGCAGCGCTAGGACTTCTGGGGCCAACGTCCTGACTTTC.

The chain couples TRBV2 to TRBJ1-6, with no clear D. Looked up from germline, CDR1 is SNHLY and CDR2 is FYNNEI. V was shortened by 8 bases and J by 7 bases, with 15 bases between the two germline ends. The CDR3 extends over 14 amino acids. The CDR3 sequence: CASFREKPNSPLHF. The CDR3 region has the DNA TGTGCCAGCTTTCGGGAAAAACCAAATTCACCCCTCCACTTT.

This clonotype was observed at least ten times. The rearrangement links TRBV12-3 or TRBV12-4 to TRBJ1-6; D is unclear. Trimming left V 1 base short and J 7 bases short, with 8 bases between. CDR3 length: 14 residues. The CDR3 loop is CASSLGLTNSPLHF. As DNA, the CDR3 is TGTGCCAGCAGTTTAGGGCTGACAAATTCACCCCTCCACTTT.

In its sample, this clonotype is medium-sized (0.01 to 0.1%). The V and J genes are TRBV29-1 and TRBJ2-1; the D gene is possibly TRBD1 (6 bases). Trimming removed 4 bases from V and 4 bases from J, with 14 bases in between. Looked up from germline, CDR1 is SQVTM and CDR2 is ANQGSEA. The CDR3 loop spans 14 amino acids. In DNA, the CDR3 is TGCAGCGTTGCTCCCGAGACAGGTTACAATGAGCAGTTCTTC. Protein: CSVAPETGYNEQFF.

The CDR3 DNA follows: TGTGCCACCAGCAGGAAAAATCGGAGCTCCTACAATGAGCAGTTCTTC. Its protein is CATSRKNRSSYNEQFF. The chain links TRBV15 to TRBJ2-1; D uncertain. This CDR3 comprises 16 residues. Germline V gene sequence: CDR1 LNHNV, CDR2 YYDKDF (reference sequence). V was pared by 3 bases and J by 0 bases, with 12 bases between.

This clonotype was picked up many times. This chain joins TRBV4-1 and TRBJ2-3, with 8 bases aligning to TRBD2. The V and J ends lost 2 bases and 2 bases, in that order; junction bases with no gene match: 15. The CDR3 runs 19 residues. The germline gives CDR1 MGHRA, CDR2 YSYEKL. The chain's CDR3 is CASSQRSAGAGGLTDTQYF. The DNA of the CDR3 is TGCGCCAGCAGCCAAAGGAGCGCAGGGGCGGGGGGCCTCACAGATACGCAGTATTTT.